This is a list of T cell receptor beta chains from one sample in a study of blood T cell repertoires in COVID-19. The assay was immunoSEQ multiplex PCR, and TCRdb's table has in-frame clones only and misses some. The sample holds 100,000 to 150,000 clones; about 79% are singletons and the top ten take around a third. The sequenced material came from peripheral blood. These receptors were obtained from a man aged 40-49 years with active or convalescent COVID-19. Each CDR3 is given with its conserved first and last residue. A D gene is named only where the DNA matches it firmly. Only part of the rows carry a size: once, few, many, or a class if the clone is expanded.

D,J,V,size,DNA,CDR3
.,TRBJ2-4,TRBV5-4,.,TGTGCCAGCAGCTCGCTACAGGACGCCAAAAACATTCAGTACTTC,CASSSLQDAKNIQYF
TRBD1,TRBJ2-2,TRBV24-1,.,TGTGCCACCAGTGGACAGGGATCGGGGACCGGGGAGCTGTTTTTT,CATSGQGSGTGELFF
.,TRBJ2-5,TRBV7-3,.,TGTGCCAGCAGCTTAAGGCACCAAGAGACCCAGTACTTC,CASSLRHQETQYF
TRBD2,TRBJ2-3,TRBV5-6,.,TGTGCCAGCAGCCGGGCACCGACTAGCGGTTCTGATACGCAGTATTTT,CASSRAPTSGSDTQYF
.,TRBJ1-1,TRBV19,.,TGTGCCAGTAGTACTCCTCGGGGGGGCTATACTGAAGCTTTCTTT,CASSTPRGGYTEAFF
TRBD1,TRBJ1-5,TRBV6-1,.,TGTGCCAGCAGTGAAAGCGTGGGACAGGGTAATCAGCCCCAGCATTTT,CASSESVGQGNQPQHF
TRBD1,TRBJ1-3,TRBV5-1,.,TGCGCCAGCAGCCCGGGACAGGGGGGAAACACCATATATTTT,CASSPGQGGNTIYF
TRBD1,TRBJ1-2,TRBV7-9,.,TGTGCCAGCAGCTCGCCGAGGACAGGGGCGACCTATGGCTACACCTTC,CASSSPRTGATYGYTF
.,TRBJ2-3,TRBV24-1,.,TGTGCCACCAGTGAAGGCAGGGGGAGGAGGACAGATACGCAGTATTTT,CATSEGRGRRTDTQYF
TRBD1,TRBJ1-1,TRBV5-8,.,TGTGCCAGCAGCACGCATACAGGGGTGGTAGCTGAAGCTTTCTTT,CASSTHTGVVAEAFF
.,TRBJ2-5,TRBV7-9,.,TGTGCCAGCAGCTCCGGGCGGGTGGGGAAGGAGACCCAGTACTTC,CASSSGRVGKETQYF
TRBD1,TRBJ1-4,TRBV28,once,TGTGCCAGCAGTACACAATCCAGGGGGCTCGTTAATGAAAAACTGTTTTTT,CASSTQSRGLVNEKLFF
.,TRBJ1-2,TRBV5-5,.,TGTGCCAGTCGTCCAGACCCAGGGGAGGGAGCAGTAGGCTACACCTTC,CASRPDPGEGAVGYTF
.,TRBJ2-6,TRBV5-1,.,TGCGCCAGCAGCTGGGGAGACTCTGGGGCCAACGTCCTGACTTTC,CASSWGDSGANVLTF
TRBD1,TRBJ1-5,TRBV3-1/TRBV3-2,few,TGTGCAGACAGGGGGGAGGGATTTCAGCCCCAGCATTTT,CADRGEGFQPQHF
TRBD2,TRBJ2-3,TRBV4-3,few,TGCGCCAGCAGCCAAGTAGCGGGGGGGCCTCAAGATACGCAGTATTTT,CASSQVAGGPQDTQYF
TRBD2,TRBJ2-7,TRBV4-1,.,TGCGCCAGCAGCCAAGATAGAAATTTGCGGGGGAGGTACGAGCAGTACTTC,CASSQDRNLRGRYEQYF
.,TRBJ1-1,TRBV28,.,TGTGCCAGCGGCTTGCTGTTGAACACTGAAGCTTTCTTT,CASGLLLNTEAFF
TRBD1,TRBJ2-5,TRBV6-5,.,TGTGCCAGCTGGGACAGGGTGAGCCAAGAGACCCAGTACTTC,CASWDRVSQETQYF
TRBD1,TRBJ2-4,TRBV19,.,TGTGCCAGTAGCTCCCGGGACAGGGGATTGTTGATGTCCAAAAACATTCAGTACTTC,CASSSRDRGLLMSKNIQYF
.,TRBJ1-2,TRBV28,.,TGTGCCAGCAGCTCTAGGAAGGCGGGCGGACGAGGCTACACCTTC,CASSSRKAGGRGYTF
TRBD1,TRBJ2-7,TRBV27,.,TGTGCCAGCAGTTTACTGCTAGGGGGCGCGAAGGGCGAGCAGTACTTC,CASSLLLGGAKGEQYF
TRBD1,TRBJ1-6,TRBV19,.,TGTGCCAGTAATACTAGGACAGGCCATCGTAATTCACCCCTCCACTTT,CASNTRTGHRNSPLHF
TRBD2,TRBJ2-3,TRBV24-1,.,TGTGCCACCAGTTCAGGGCTAGCGGGCACAGATACGCAGTATTTT,CATSSGLAGTDTQYF
.,TRBJ2-3,TRBV5-1,.,TGCGCCAGCAGCACCAACCAGAGGCTCCGGGGGACCGATACGCAGTATTTT,CASSTNQRLRGTDTQYF
TRBD1,TRBJ2-7,TRBV7-9,.,TGTGCCAGCAGCTCCGCCGGGACAGGGTACGAGCAGTACTTC,CASSSAGTGYEQYF
TRBD1,TRBJ1-5,TRBV7-6,.,TGTGCCAGCAGCCCCACAGGGGCTCAAGGGCAGCCCCAGCATTTT,CASSPTGAQGQPQHF
TRBD1,TRBJ2-7,TRBV5-5,.,TGTGCCAGCAGCTTGGAGTGGACAGGGAAGAACGAGCAGTACTTC,CASSLEWTGKNEQYF
.,TRBJ1-1,TRBV24-1,.,TGTGCCACCAGTGGTGGCCCGGGTGTGAACACTGAAGCTTTCTTT,CATSGGPGVNTEAFF
TRBD1,TRBJ1-1,TRBV2,.,TGTGCCAGCAAAGACAGGGACACTGAAGCTTTCTTT,CASKDRDTEAFF
.,TRBJ2-2,TRBV5-1,.,TGCGCCAGCAGCTTGGTTTGGACAGCAATTTCCACCGGGGAGCTGTTTTTT,CASSLVWTAISTGELFF
TRBD1,TRBJ1-6,TRBV5-1,.,TGCGCCAGCAGCTTGACCGGGACAGATCGTTCACCCCTCCACTTT,CASSLTGTDRSPLHF
TRBD2,TRBJ2-7,TRBV19,.,TGTGCCAGTAGCCTTATAGGGGGACTAGAGGTAAACGAGCAGTACTTC,CASSLIGGLEVNEQYF
TRBD2,TRBJ2-3,TRBV19,.,TGTGCCAGTAGTATCGCTAGCGGGTTGGACACAGATACGCAGTATTTT,CASSIASGLDTDTQYF
TRBD2,TRBJ2-1,TRBV24-1,.,TGTGCCACCAGTGATTGGACTAGTACCTCCTACAATGAGCAGTTCTTC,CATSDWTSTSYNEQFF
.,TRBJ2-1,TRBV5-1,.,TGCGCCAGCAGCTTGGCCCTCAATGAGCAGTTCTTC,CASSLALNEQFF
.,TRBJ1-2,TRBV3-1/TRBV3-2,.,TGTGCCAGCAGCCACGGGTCCTATGGCTACACCTTC,CASSHGSYGYTF
TRBD1,TRBJ1-3,TRBV19,.,TGTGCCAGTAGTCGGACAGGAGGAAACACCATATATTTT,CASSRTGGNTIYF
.,TRBJ2-6,TRBV30,.,TGTGCCTGGACAGGGGTGGGGGCCAACGTCCTGACTTTC,CAWTGVGANVLTF
TRBD1,TRBJ1-1,TRBV7-2,few,TGTGCCAGCAGCCCCCAGACAGGGGCTGTGAACACTGAAGCTTTCTTT,CASSPQTGAVNTEAFF
.,TRBJ2-5,TRBV6-5,.,TGTGCCAGCAGTAAGGGGGAAGAGACCCAGTACTTC,CASSKGEETQYF
.,TRBJ1-2,TRBV9,.,TGTGCCAGCAGCGTAACGCAGGGGATATATGGCTACACCTTC,CASSVTQGIYGYTF
.,TRBJ2-5,TRBV19,.,TGTGCCGTAGGCAGGGGCAGGCAAGAGACCCAGTACTTC,CAVGRGRQETQYF
.,TRBJ2-7,TRBV6-5,.,TGTGCCAGCACCCCAGACAGCACCTACGAGCAGTACTTC,CASTPDSTYEQYF
TRBD1,TRBJ1-1,TRBV3-1/TRBV3-2,.,TGTGCCAGCAGCCATTCCAACAGGGGGCCTGAAGCTTTCTTT,CASSHSNRGPEAFF
.,TRBJ2-1,TRBV24-1,once,TGTGCCACGAGGACAAGGGGGTTGGAATACAATGAGCAGTTCTTC,CATRTRGLEYNEQFF
.,TRBJ1-4,TRBV9,once,TGTGCCAGCAGCGTAGCGGGAAGTACTAATGAAAAACTGTTTTTT,CASSVAGSTNEKLFF
TRBD1,TRBJ2-1,TRBV12-3/TRBV12-4,.,TGTGCCAGCACCCGGGACAGTTACAATGAGCAGTTCTTC,CASTRDSYNEQFF
.,TRBJ2-1,TRBV7-9,.,TGTGCCAGCAGCTCAGGGGCTTACAATGAGCAGTTCTTC,CASSSGAYNEQFF
.,TRBJ2-3,TRBV7-2,.,TGTGCCAGCAGCTTCCCCAGGTCTAGCACAGATACGCAGTATTTT,CASSFPRSSTDTQYF
.,TRBJ2-3,TRBV24-1,.,TGTGCCACCAGTGATTCCGGGATCAAGCCAAGCACAGATACGCAGTATTTT,CATSDSGIKPSTDTQYF
.,TRBJ2-3,TRBV12-2,once,TGTGCAAGTAAGGCGACTAGCGGGGGGGCTTGCACAGATACGCAGTATTTT,CASKATSGGACTDTQYF